The 10 T cell receptor beta chains below come from one sample, sequenced in a study of cytomegalovirus exposure and HLA in healthy donors (dated by TCRdb to about 2017). Library preparation used the immunoSEQ multiplex PCR assay. For the multiplex PCR, a mixture combining 60 forward primers for TCR Vbeta segments and 13 reverse primers for TCR Jbeta segments was used. TCRdb limited this immuneACCESS table to in-frame rearrangements with V and J called. A share of clones is missing; checked studies link under half to unresolved V genes, and the rest is unexplained. The sample yields more than 85,000 clones; roughly 80% were counted once. 8.6% of the sample lies in the top ten. Sequencing was carried out using PBMCs. The origin of the receptors is a woman in her thirties or forties in good health and CMV-seropositive.

This chain links TRBV10-3 with TRBJ2-5; possibly TRBD2 for D (7 bases). The CDR3 is made up of 15 amino acids. From germline, CDR1 is ENHRY and CDR2 SYGVKD. V was trimmed by 10 bases and J by 1 base, leaving 19 bases between them. As DNA, the CDR3 is TGTGCCACTACCCGACTAGCAGGGGCCCAAGAGACCCAGTACTTC. The encoded protein is CATTRLAGAQETQYF.

The chain employs TRBV11-2 and TRBJ2-1, with 7 bases that match TRBD2. From germline, CDR1 is SGHAT and CDR2 FQNNGV. The trim removed 0 bases at V and 3 bases at J, leaving 8 bases unmatched. CDR3 size: 17 residues. CDR3 nucleotide sequence: TGTGCCAGCAGCTTAGATCTCGCGGGAGCGGGCTACAATGAGCAGTTCTTC. Protein: CASSLDLAGAGYNEQFF.

The V gene is TRBV18, the J gene TRBJ2-5, with TRBD2 matching 7 bases. V trimming: 2 bases; J trimming: 1 base; junction bases outside the gene matches: 7. This CDR3 has 16 residues. Germline V gives CDR1 KGHSH, CDR2 LQKENI. CDR3 bases: TGTGCCAGCTCACCAAGTATGGCGGGAGTCCAAGAGACCCAGTACTTC. Translating it yields CASSPSMAGVQETQYF.

The chain combines TRBV4-1 with TRBJ2-1; possible D gene TRBD2, 5 bases. The CDR3 spans 13 residues. Trimming left V 3 bases short and J 10 bases short, with 13 bases between. CDR1 MGHRA and CDR2 YSYEKL come from the germline V gene. Written as DNA, the CDR3 is TGCGCCAGCAGCCACCCCCGCGGGCCAGAGCAGTTCTTC. Translating gives CASSHPRGPEQFF.

This clone was counted once. The chain carries TRBV18 and TRBJ2-3, with 8 bases that match TRBD2. CDR3 length: 15 residues. V dropped 6 bases and J dropped 3; count of bases not matched to a gene: 8. Germline V lookup: CDR1 KGHSH, CDR2 LQKENI. The CDR3 DNA sequence: TGTGCCAGCTCCCCGTCCAGCGGGGGTACAGATACGCAGTATTTT. This encodes CASSPSSGGTDTQYF.

The chain joins TRBV6-1 to TRBJ1-1; TRBD1 matches 11 bases. V lost 2 bases to trimming and J lost 3 bases; unmatched junction nucleotides: 11. There are 18 residues in the CDR3. In germline, CDR1 is MNHNS, CDR2 SASEGT. The CDR3 sequence: CASSERGGQGAGYTEAFF. The CDR3 nucleotides are TGTGCCAGCAGTGAAAGGGGTGGACAGGGGGCAGGGTACACTGAAGCTTTCTTT.

The rearrangement joins TRBV7-8 to TRBJ1-6; TRBD1 might be the D (5 bases). CDR1 is SGHVS, CDR2 FQNEAQ, per germline. Trimming took 5 bases from V and 3 from J, leaving 11 bases between them. CDR3 length: 15 amino acids. CDR3 loop: CASSPQANYNSPLHF. CDR3 bases: TGTGCCAGCAGCCCACAGGCTAACTATAATTCACCCCTCCACTTT.

In its sample, this clone was seen a few times. CDR3 in DNA: TGTGCCAGCAGCCCCACTCGCCTACAGGGTTCGGACGAGCAGTACTTC. Translating it yields CASSPTRLQGSDEQYF. The chain employs TRBV13 and TRBJ2-7; tentatively, D is TRBD1 (6 bases). The CDR3 is 16 amino acids. Germline V gives CDR1 PRHDT, CDR2 FYEKMQ (reference sequence). V was pared by 5 bases and J by 5 bases, with 22 bases between.

The genes are TRBV4-3 and TRBJ1-4; a possible D gene is TRBD1 (5 bases). The CDR3 sequence is 17 residues long. Trimming took off 1 base at V and 3 bases at J, with 15 bases between the two ends. CDR1 is LGHNA and CDR2 is YSLEER in the germline V gene. Here the CDR3 DNA reads TGCGCCAGCAGCCAAGGGGTAGGGGTTTTGGCTAATGAAAAACTGTTTTTT. This translates into CASSQGVGVLANEKLFF.

The V gene is TRBV19, the J gene TRBJ2-4; possibly TRBD1 for D (5 bases). Germline V gene lookup returns CDR1 LNHDA and CDR2 SQIVND (reference sequence). The CDR3 contains 17 residues. Trimming shortened V by 6 bases and J by 1 base, and 19 bases separated the two germline ends. Here the CDR3 DNA reads TGTGCCAGTAGGCCATCCGCCAGGGTGGTGGCCAAAAACATTCAGTACTTC. It is translated as CASRPSARVVAKNIQYF. Variable domain in full (rest from reference TRBV19 and TRBJ2-4): DGGITQSPKYLFRKEGQNVTLSCEQNLNHDAMYWYRQDPGQGLRLIYYSQIVNDFQKGDIAEGYSVSREKKESFPLTVTSAQKNPTAFYLCASRPSARVVAKNIQYFGAGTRLSVL.